These 17 T cell receptor beta chains came from one sample sequenced in a study of blood T cells in healthy people across ages. The use of a sample-barcoded 5' primer and a J-beta primer mix characterized a second PCR of roughly 6 to 12 cycles. TCRdb analysed the 5' RACE reads with MiXCR anew, one entry per CDR3 protein. The table has approximately 700,000 distinct CDR3 sequences, roughly 30% seen once; the top ten hold over 15%. The sequencing sample was made of blood. These receptors were taken from an elderly woman in good health.

The rearrangement uses TRBV7-2 and TRBJ1-3, with 9 positions matching TRBD1. Germline assignment: CDR1 SGHTA and CDR2 FQGNSA. Trimming cost V 1 base and J 2 bases; bases outside gene matches: 3. The CDR3 covers 16 residues. CDR3 in amino acids: CASSLDRDRAGNTIYF. The CDR3 nucleotides are TGTGCCAGCAGCTTAGACCGGGACAGGGCTGGAAACACCATATATTTT.

The sample holds a few counts of this clonotype. Being one base from a much bigger clone, this may be a read error. The gene calls are TRBV7-2 and TRBJ2-1; D is unresolved. Trimming shortened V by 6 bases and J by 12 bases, and 18 bases separated the two germline ends. Germline lookup yields CDR1 SGHTA and CDR2 FQGNSA. The CDR3 covers 13 residues. The CDR3 nucleotides are TGTGCCAGCAGGCGTAGCAGCCCGGAGTTGCAGTTCTTC. Protein product: CASRRSSPELQFF.

Comment on this clonotype: A read error may be the cause here, since a much bigger clone is one base away. J is TRBJ2-1 and V is TRBV4-2; 11 nucleotides agree with TRBD2. The CDR3 is made up of 17 amino acids. CDR1 is LGHNA and CDR2 is YNFKEQ in the germline V gene. The CDR3: CASSQGPGLAAYNGQFF. Here the CDR3 DNA reads TGTGCCAGCAGCCAAGGACCGGGACTAGCGGCCTACAATGGGCAGTTCTTC.

This clonotype was observed a few times. The CDR3 loop is CSAEVGALTEAFF. Written as DNA, the CDR3 is TGCAGCGCTGAGGTCGGGGCACTCACTGAAGCTTTCTTT. This chain joins TRBV29-1 and TRBJ1-1; possibly TRBD1 for D (5 bases). CDR3 length: 13 residues. Between the trimmed V and J ends, which lost 7 bases and 4 bases, there was a span of 16 bases. Germline loops: CDR1 SQVTM, CDR2 ANQGSEA.

This clonotype was observed many times. V gene TRBV7-3 combines with J gene TRBJ2-1; 8 bases fit TRBD2. CDR3 length: 15 amino acids. The V and J ends lost 7 bases and 5 bases, in that order; junction bases with no gene match: 10. The germline V gene encodes CDR1 SGHTA and CDR2 FQGTGA. The CDR3 loop is CASTLGGGPNNEQFF. The CDR3 DNA reads as TGTGCCAGCACCCTTGGCGGGGGGCCTAACAATGAGCAGTTCTTC.

This clonotype was picked up many times. CDR3 in amino acids: CASSYKAPSGTQYF. As DNA, the CDR3 is TGTGCCAGCAGTTACAAAGCCCCCTCGGGTACGCAGTATTTT. The chain links TRBV6-2 or TRBV6-3 to TRBJ2-3; D call uncertain. Trimming shortened V by 2 bases and J by 8 bases, and 14 bases separated the two germline ends. The CDR3 has 14 residues. From germline, CDR1 is MNHEY and CDR2 SVGEGT.

This clonotype was seen more than once but under ten times. This chain connects TRBV7-6 to TRBJ2-5, with D perhaps being TRBD1 or TRBD2 (5 bases each). This CDR3 contains 18 residues. The germline V and J ends were trimmed by 0 bases and 0 bases, with 17 bases remaining between them. Germline V gives CDR1 SGHVS, CDR2 FNYEAQ. In DNA, the CDR3 is TGTGCCAGCAGCTTAGCCAATCTGGGACGGAGGTACCAAGAGACCCAGTACTTC. As protein: CASSLANLGRRYQETQYF.

The chain recombines TRBV20-1 with TRBJ2-1; tentative D call: TRBD1 (5 bases). V lost 6 bases to trimming and J lost 7 bases, with 16 bases between them. The germline gives CDR1 DFQATT, CDR2 SNEGSKA (reference sequence). The CDR3 has 13 residues. Written as DNA, the CDR3 is TGCAGTGCCCTAGGGGCCATCTTGAATGAGCAGTTCTTC. This gives the protein CSALGAILNEQFF.

In its sample, this clonotype was seen many times. The chain joins TRBV6-6 to TRBJ1-4, with a weak D call TRBD1 (6 bases). The CDR3 consists of 16 residues. Deletions cut 1 base from V and 4 bases from J, with 13 bases between. Germline-derived CDR1 and CDR2 are MNHNY and SVGAGI (reference sequence). DNA of the CDR3: TGTGCCAGCAGTTACTACCAGGGGTGGAATAATGAAAAACTGTTTTTT. This gives the protein CASSYYQGWNNEKLFF.

This chain links TRBV20-1 with TRBJ1-5, with a weak D call TRBD1 (6 bases). The CDR3 has 19 residues. Germline CDR1 is DFQATT and CDR2 is SNEGSKA (reference sequence). V was shortened by 3 bases and J by 0 bases, with 24 bases between the two germline ends. The CDR3: CSASTGTLEGIYSNQPQHF. The CDR3 bases are TGCAGTGCTAGTACCGGGACATTGGAAGGGATTTATAGCAATCAGCCCCAGCATTTT.

About this clonotype itself: Possible read error: a much larger clone is one base away. The chain carries TRBV9 and TRBJ2-5, with D possibly matching TRBD2 (5 bases). Germline lookup yields CDR1 SGDLS and CDR2 YYNGEE. This CDR3 contains 15 residues. The DNA of the CDR3 is TGTGCCAGCAGCGTAGATCAGACTTGGGGAGAGGCCCAGTACTTC. Translating it yields CASSVDQTWGEAQYF.

This clonotype appeared many times. The chain combines TRBV29-1 with TRBJ2-3; possible D gene TRBD1, 6 bases. Trimming pared 6 bases from V and 0 bases from J, leaving 19 bases between. The CDR3 spans 16 residues. From germline, CDR1 is SQVTM and CDR2 ANQGSEA. The CDR3: CSVDPRQVSSTDTQYF. As DNA, the CDR3 is TGCAGCGTGGACCCACGACAGGTTTCTAGCACAGATACGCAGTATTTT.

This sequence joins TRBV9 and TRBJ2-7; D gene uncertain. The J call could be wrong; TRBJ2-4 is a better fit for the DNA end. CDR3 length equals 17 residues. The germline V gene encodes CDR1 SGDLS and CDR2 YYNGEE. The CDR3 DNA reads as TGTGCCAGCAGCGTAGACTCTAGGGCACCAGCCAAAAACATTCAGTACTTC. Protein: CASSVDSRAPAKNIQYF.

This clonotype was recorded many times. The V and J genes are TRBV2 and TRBJ1-5; a weak D match, TRBD1 (5 bases). CDR1 is SNHLY and CDR2 is FYNNEI in the germline V gene. Trimming stripped 4 bases from V and 0 bases from J, with 7 bases between. This CDR3 spans 14 amino acids. The chain's CDR3 is CASSGQYSNQPQHF. The CDR3 nucleotides read TGTGCCAGCAGTGGACAGTATAGCAATCAGCCCCAGCATTTT.

A note on this clonotype: A much larger clonotype is one base distant, so this may be a read error. The genes are TRBV15 and TRBJ2-1; D is unclear. Germline lookup yields CDR1 LNHNV and CDR2 YYDKDF (reference sequence). This CDR3 comprises 13 residues. The V gene lost 0 bases and the J gene lost 13 bases, with 13 bases spanning the gap. CDR3 nucleotides: TGTGCCACCAGCAGAGATGTACAAGAGACCCAGTTCTTC. Translating gives CATSRDVQETQFF. Using reference TRBV15 and TRBJ2-1 for the parts outside the CDR3, the full variable domain is DAMVIQNPRYQVTQFGKPVTLSCSQTLNHNVMYWYQQKSSQAPKLLFHYYDKDFNNEADTPDNFQSRRPNTSFCFLDIRSPGLGDTAMYLCATSRDVQETQFFGPGTRLTVL.

This clonotype was seen repeatedly, ten times or more. The chain couples TRBV6-5 to TRBJ2-3; no reliable D call. CDR1 and CDR2 from the germline V gene are MNHEY and SVGAGI. This CDR3 contains 12 residues. Between the trimmed V and J ends, which lost 6 bases and 6 bases, there was a span of 10 bases. CDR3 sequence (DNA): TGTGCCAGCAGAACCCAAGAGGATACGCAGTATTTT. Translating it yields CASRTQEDTQYF.

A note on this clonotype: This may be a read error: a much more frequent sequence differs by one nucleotide. V and J are TRBV6-6 and TRBJ2-7; 8 bases map to TRBD1. The germline V gene encodes CDR1 MNHNY and CDR2 SVGAGI (reference sequence). This CDR3 contains 15 residues. The V and J ends lost 6 bases and 9 bases, in that order; junction bases with no gene match: 16. As DNA, the CDR3 is TGTGCCAGCAGGGCGACAGGGGAACTTCGTCCCGGGCAGTACTTC. Protein: CASRATGELRPGQYF.